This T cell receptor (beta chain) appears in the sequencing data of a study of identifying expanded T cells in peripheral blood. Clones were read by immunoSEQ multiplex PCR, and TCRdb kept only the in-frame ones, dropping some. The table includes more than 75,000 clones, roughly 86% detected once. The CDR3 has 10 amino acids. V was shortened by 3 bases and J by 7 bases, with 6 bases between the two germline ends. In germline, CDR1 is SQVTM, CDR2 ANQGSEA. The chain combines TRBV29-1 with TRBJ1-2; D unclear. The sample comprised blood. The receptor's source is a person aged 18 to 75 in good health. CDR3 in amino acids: CSVDGAGYTF. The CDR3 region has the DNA TGCAGCGTTGATGGAGCTGGCTACACCTTC.